This T cell receptor (beta chain) was captured in a study of prognosis after radiotherapy for stage I lung cancer. Germline V lookup: CDR1 MNHNS, CDR2 SASEGT. The CDR3 extends over 13 amino acids. V was shortened by 4 bases and J by 5 bases, with 9 bases between the two germline ends. Amplicons of TCR beta CDR3 were generated from genomic DNA by two-round multiplex PCR. The first round of PCR was done with primers that matched each TRBV and TRBJ gene. Universal primers were used in the second round of PCR. TCRdb re-derived calls from the multiplex PCR reads in MiXCR, one entry per CDR3 protein. Of about 14,000 distinct CDR3 sequences detected, around three fifths appear once; the ten largest clones hold approximately 30%.

The chain carries TRBV6-1 and TRBJ1-5; maybe TRBD1 (5 bases). Material: PBMCs, obtained before or after stereotactic body radiation therapy (not recorded which). The source is a donor aged 50 or older with non-small cell lung cancer. CDR3 coding DNA: TGTGCCAGCAGTGTCATGACAGATCAGCCCCAGCATTTT. It specifies CASSVMTDQPQHF.